One TCR beta chain is described in this entry. Its antigen is not identified. The data are from a study of immune heterogeneity within non-small cell lung tumors. Notes on the study in general: Individual patients showed largely nonoverlapping sets of high-frequency T-cell receptor beta clonotypes.

It was with 32 V and 13 J primers that multiplex PCR amplified TCR beta CDR3. TCRdb called the multiplex PCR reads again in MiXCR, with one record for every CDR3 protein. This sample has 9,500 to 10,000 distinct CDR3 sequences, with approximately 34% found just once. CDR1 and CDR2 (germline): ENHRY, SYGVKD. Trimming took 10 bases from V and 7 from J; bases not matched to a gene: 4. CDR3 length: 13 amino acids. Template came from bulk tumor genomic DNA, at about 650 ng per sample. In surgery, several biopsies were collected from each primary tumor at widely spaced sites. Patients had untreated, newly diagnosed non-small cell lung cancer and underwent curative surgery.

The sequencing input was lung tumor tissue. This TCR derives from a man in his 60s with non-small cell lung cancer. The chain couples TRBV10-3 to TRBJ1-6; the match to TRBD1 covers 10 bases. This CDR3 is CASSGQGNSPLHF. The DNA for the CDR3 is TGTGCCAGTTCGGGACAGGGGAATTCACCCCTCCACTTT.